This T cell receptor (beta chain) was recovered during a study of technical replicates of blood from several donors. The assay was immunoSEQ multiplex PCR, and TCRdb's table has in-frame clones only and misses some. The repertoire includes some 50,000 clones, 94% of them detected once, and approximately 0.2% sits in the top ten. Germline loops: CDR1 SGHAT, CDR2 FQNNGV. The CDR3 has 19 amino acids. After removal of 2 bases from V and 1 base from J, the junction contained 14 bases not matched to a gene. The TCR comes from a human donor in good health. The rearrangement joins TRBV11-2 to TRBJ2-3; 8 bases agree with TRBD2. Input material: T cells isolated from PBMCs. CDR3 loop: CASSLRRLGGLGGTDTQYF. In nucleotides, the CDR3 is TGTGCCAGCAGCTTACGACGGCTTGGGGGACTAGGGGGCACAGATACGCAGTATTTT. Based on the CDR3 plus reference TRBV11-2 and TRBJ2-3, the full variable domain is EAGVAQSPRYKIIEKRQSVAFWCNPISGHATLYWYQQILGQGPKLLIQFQNNGVVDDSQLPKDRFSAERLKGVDSTLKIQPAKLEDSAVYLCASSLRRLGGLGGTDTQYFGPGTRLTVL.